Below, 3 T cell receptor beta chains from the same sample are listed, as sequenced in a study of early T cells in non-severe SARS-CoV-2 infection. TCRdb independently ran MiXCR on the 5' RACE reads; one entry per CDR3 protein. This sample has about 56,000 distinct CDR3 sequences; about 10% occur once, and the top ten carry roughly 6%. The sample taken for sequencing was whole blood. Every receptor here comes from an adult who was a healthcare worker with PCR-confirmed SARS-CoV-2 infection or an uninfected control (not recorded which).

This clonotype was seen ten or more times. This chain connects TRBV20-1 to TRBJ1-1, with D hard to call. The CDR3 is 13 residues long. The V gene lost 5 bases and the J gene lost 0 bases, with 10 bases spanning the gap. Germline CDR1 reads DFQATT; CDR2 reads SNEGSKA (reference sequence). Written as DNA, the CDR3 is TGCAGTGCTCCGCTTCGACTGAACACTGAAGCTTTCTTT. This translates into CSAPLRLNTEAFF.

In its sample, this clonotype was seen a few times. The chain couples TRBV7-3 to TRBJ2-2; 11 bases match TRBD2. After removal of 6 bases from V and 5 bases from J, the junction contained 8 bases not matched to a gene. Germline V gene lookup returns CDR1 SGHTA and CDR2 FQGTGA. This CDR3 region has 16 residues. In DNA, the CDR3 is TGTGCCAGCAGGATGACTAGCGGGGCTGGAACCGGGGAGCTGTTTTTT. Translated: CASRMTSGAGTGELFF.

This clonotype has at least ten counts. The V gene is TRBV5-1, the J gene TRBJ2-3; TRBD2 aligns across 13 bases. The CDR3 runs 18 residues. Germline loops: CDR1 SGHRS, CDR2 YFSETQ. The J segment lost 0 bases and the V segment lost 4 bases, leaving 8 bases of the junction unmatched. In nucleotides, the CDR3 is TGCGCCAGCAGCGCGGGGACTAGCGGGACCCTAAGCACAGATACGCAGTATTTT. Translating gives CASSAGTSGTLSTDTQYF. The full variable domain, its missing parts supplied by reference TRBV5-1 and TRBJ2-3, is KAGVTQTPRYLIKTRGQQVTLSCSPISGHRSVSWYQQTPGQGLQFLFEYFSETQRNKGNFPGRFSGRQFSNSRSEMNVSTLELGDSALYLCASSAGTSGTLSTDTQYFGPGTRLTVL.